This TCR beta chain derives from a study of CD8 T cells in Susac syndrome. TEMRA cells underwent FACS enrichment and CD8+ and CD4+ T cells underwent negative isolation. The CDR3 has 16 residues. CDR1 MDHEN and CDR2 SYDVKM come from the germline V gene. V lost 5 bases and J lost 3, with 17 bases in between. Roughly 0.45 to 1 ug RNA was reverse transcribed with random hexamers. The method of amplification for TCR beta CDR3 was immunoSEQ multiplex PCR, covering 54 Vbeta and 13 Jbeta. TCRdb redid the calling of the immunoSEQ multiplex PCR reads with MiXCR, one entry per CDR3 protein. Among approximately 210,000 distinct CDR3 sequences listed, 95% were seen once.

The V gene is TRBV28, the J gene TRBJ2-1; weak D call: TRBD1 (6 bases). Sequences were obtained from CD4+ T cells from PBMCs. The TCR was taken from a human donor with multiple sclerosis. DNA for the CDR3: TGTGCCAGCAGTCCAAACACAGGGTCGGGCTACAATGAGCAGTTCTTC. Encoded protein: CASSPNTGSGYNEQFF.